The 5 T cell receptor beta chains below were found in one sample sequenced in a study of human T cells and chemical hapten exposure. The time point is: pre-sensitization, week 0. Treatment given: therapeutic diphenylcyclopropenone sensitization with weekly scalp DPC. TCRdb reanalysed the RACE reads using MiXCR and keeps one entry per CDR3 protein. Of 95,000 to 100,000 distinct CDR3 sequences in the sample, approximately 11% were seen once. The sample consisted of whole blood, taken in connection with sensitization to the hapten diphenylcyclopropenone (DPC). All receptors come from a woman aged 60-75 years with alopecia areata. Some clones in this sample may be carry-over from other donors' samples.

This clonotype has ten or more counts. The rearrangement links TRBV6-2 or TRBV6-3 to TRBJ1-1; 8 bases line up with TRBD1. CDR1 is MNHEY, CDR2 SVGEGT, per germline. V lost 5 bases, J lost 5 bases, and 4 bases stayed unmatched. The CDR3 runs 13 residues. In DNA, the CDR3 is TGTGCCAGCAGTCCTACAGGGGGGACTGAAGCTTTCTTT. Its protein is CASSPTGGTEAFF.

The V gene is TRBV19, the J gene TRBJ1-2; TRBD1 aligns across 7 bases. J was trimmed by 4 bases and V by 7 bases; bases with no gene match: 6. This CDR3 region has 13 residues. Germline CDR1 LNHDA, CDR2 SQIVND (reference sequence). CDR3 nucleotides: TGTGCCAGTACCGGACAGGTGCCCTATGGCTACACCTTC. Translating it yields CASTGQVPYGYTF.

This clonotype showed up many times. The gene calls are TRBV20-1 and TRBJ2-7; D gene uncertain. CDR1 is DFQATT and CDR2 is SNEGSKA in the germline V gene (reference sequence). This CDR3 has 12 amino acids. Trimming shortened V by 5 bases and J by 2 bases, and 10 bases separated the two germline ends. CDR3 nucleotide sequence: TGCAGTGCTTTAAGGGAAACCTACGAGCAGTACTTC. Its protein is CSALRETYEQYF.

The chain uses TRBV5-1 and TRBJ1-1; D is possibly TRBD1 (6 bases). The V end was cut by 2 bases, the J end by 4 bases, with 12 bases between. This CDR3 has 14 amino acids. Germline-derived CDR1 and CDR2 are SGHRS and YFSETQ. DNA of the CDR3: TGCGCCAGCAGCTTCTCAGGGGAAGCCACTGAAGCTTTCTTT. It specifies CASSFSGEATEAFF.

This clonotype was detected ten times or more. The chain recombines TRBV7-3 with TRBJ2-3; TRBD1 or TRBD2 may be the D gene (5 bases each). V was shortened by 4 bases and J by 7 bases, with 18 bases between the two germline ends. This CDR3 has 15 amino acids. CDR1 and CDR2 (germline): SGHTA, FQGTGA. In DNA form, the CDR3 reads TGTGCCAGCAGCTACACGGGACCCTCTCGGAATACGCAGTATTTT. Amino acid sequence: CASSYTGPSRNTQYF.